One and the same sample provided the 17 T cell receptor beta chains below, sequenced in a study of T cells after posttransplantation cyclophosphamide. Treatment was busulfan-fludarabine conditioning, a marrow graft, and cyclophosphamide on days +3 and +4. Only in-frame clones appear in the TCRdb table, and some are missing; sequencing was by immunoSEQ multiplex PCR. Singletons are absent from the sample, which has 15,000 or so clones. The sequenced sample was PBMCs, obtained after allogeneic stem cell transplant with posttransplant cyclophosphamide. Source of these receptors: a female patient aged 35 to 55 who received an allogeneic stem cell transplant from an unrelated donor, was CMV-positive, and had acute GVHD only. Part of the T cells may come from the graft donor.

This clone was seen many times. CDR3 DNA sequence: TGTGCCAGTAGTATGGACTTGGGCGGAAACACCATATATTTT. Residues: CASSMDLGGNTIYF. The gene calls are TRBV19 and TRBJ1-3; D is undetermined. Germline-derived CDR1 and CDR2 are LNHDA and SQIVND (reference sequence). The V gene lost 3 bases and the J gene lost 4 bases, with 10 bases spanning the gap. The length of the CDR3 is 14 residues.

This clone was seen many times. The V and J genes are TRBV30 and TRBJ2-1; TRBD2 matches at 10 bases. V trimming: 0 bases; J trimming: 0 bases; junction bases outside the gene matches: 5. Germline V CDR1 and CDR2: GTSNPN, SVGIG (reference sequence). The CDR3 loop spans 17 amino acids. CDR3 DNA sequence: TGTGCCTGGAGTGTAACTAGCGGGATTAGCTCCTACAATGAGCAGTTCTTC. Its translation: CAWSVTSGISSYNEQFF.

The chain carries TRBV30 and TRBJ1-3; D is undetermined. V dropped 3 bases and J dropped 2 bases, with 8 bases sitting between them. This CDR3 spans 13 amino acids. Germline V gene data show CDR1 as GTSNPN and CDR2 as SVGIG (reference sequence). CDR3 DNA sequence: TGTGCCTGGAGCCCAGAGGCTGGAAACACCATATATTTT. Translation gives CAWSPEAGNTIYF.

This clone was seen a few times. CDR3 protein: CASSLTSGRFPMTQYF. The CDR3 region has the DNA TGTGCCAGCAGCCTTACTAGCGGGAGGTTCCCAATGACCCAGTACTTC. V and J are TRBV12-1 and TRBJ2-5; no check of the table's D call, TRBD2, against the DNA was made. TRBV12-1 is noted as a pseudogene. The CDR3 is 16 residues long.

This clone was found many times. The V call is TRBV30, the J call TRBJ2-7, with 9 nucleotides matching TRBD1. V shed 4 bases, J shed 5 bases, and the junction held 9 bases outside the gene matches. The germline CDR1 and CDR2 sequences are GTSNPN and SVGIG (reference sequence). This CDR3 contains 14 residues. CDR3 bases: TGTGCCTGGACTTCCGGGACAGGGCGGAACGAGCAGTACTTC. It translates to CAWTSGTGRNEQYF.

This clone was detected many times. The chain combines TRBV2 with TRBJ2-7; 7 bases align to TRBD1. There are 14 residues in the CDR3. V shed 10 bases, J shed 0 bases, and the junction held 9 bases outside the gene matches. CDR1 and CDR2 (germline): SNHLY, FYNNEI. CDR3 in amino acids: CATGKQGDSYEQYF. DNA of the CDR3: TGTGCCACCGGAAAGCAGGGGGACTCCTACGAGCAGTACTTC.

This clone was seen only a few times. This chain joins TRBV5-6 and TRBJ2-5; D is unresolved. CDR1 SGHDT and CDR2 YYEEEE come from the germline V gene. The CDR3 has 14 amino acids. Trimming took 2 bases from V and 5 from J, leaving 13 bases between them. The CDR3 is CASSLGVLRETQYF. The DNA for the CDR3 is TGTGCCAGCAGCTTAGGAGTACTGAGGGAGACCCAGTACTTC.

This clone was seen at least ten times. This rearrangement joins TRBV2 to TRBJ1-4, with a tentative D call TRBD1 (5 bases). The germline V gene has CDR1 SNHLY and CDR2 FYNNEI. The CDR3 covers 12 residues. Trimming cost V 7 bases and J 8 bases, with 11 bases left between them. CDR3 in DNA: TGTGCCAGCAAGGGCAGGGAAGAAAAACTGTTTTTT. Translated: CASKGREEKLFF.

This clone was counted many times. The J gene is TRBJ1-3, the V gene TRBV2, with D hard to call. The CDR3 is 13 residues long. CDR1 is SNHLY, CDR2 FYNNEI, per germline. Trimming stripped 1 base from V and 8 bases from J, with 9 bases between. The CDR3 DNA follows: TGTGCCAGCAGTGAAGAGGGAGCGGACACCATATATTTT. It is translated as CASSEEGADTIYF. The whole variable domain, remainder taken from reference TRBV2 and TRBJ1-3, is EPEVTQTPSHQVTQMGQEVILRCVPISNHLYFYWYRQILGQKVEFLVSFYNNEISEKSEIFDDQFSVERPDGSNFTLKIRSTKLEDSAMYFCASSEEGADTIYFGEGSWLTVV.

This clone was seen more than once but under ten times. The gene calls are TRBV27 and TRBJ2-5; D gene unclear. V was pared by 0 bases and J by 2 bases, with 7 bases between. CDR3 length: 14 residues. Germline-derived CDR1 and CDR2 are MNHEY and SMNVEV (reference sequence). DNA for the CDR3: TGTGCCAGCAGTTTATCCAGGTATCAAGAGACCCAGTACTTC. Its protein is CASSLSRYQETQYF.

The gene calls are TRBV10-3 and TRBJ2-1; 11 bases map to TRBD2. After removal of 8 bases from V and 2 bases from J, the junction contained 5 bases not matched to a gene. The germline CDR1 and CDR2 sequences are ENHRY and SYGVKD. The CDR3 sequence is 15 residues long. This chain's CDR3 is CAIRASGRTYNEQFF. As DNA, the CDR3 is TGTGCCATCCGAGCTAGCGGGAGGACCTACAATGAGCAGTTCTTC.

This clone was counted ten times or more. The V call is TRBV5-1, the J call TRBJ2-5; D is ambiguous. The V gene lost 2 bases and the J gene lost 4 bases, with 9 bases spanning the gap. The CDR3 contains 13 residues. Germline CDR1 reads SGHRS; CDR2 reads YFSETQ. The CDR3 DNA reads TGCGCCAGCAGCTTTTCGACACGAGAGACCCAGTACTTC. Amino acids: CASSFSTRETQYF. The full variable domain, its missing parts supplied by reference TRBV5-1 and TRBJ2-5, is KAGVTQTPRYLIKTRGQQVTLSCSPISGHRSVSWYQQTPGQGLQFLFEYFSETQRNKGNFPGRFSGRQFSNSRSEMNVSTLELGDSALYLCASSFSTRETQYFGPGTRLLVL.

This clone was seen ten or more times. This chain joins TRBV4-2 and TRBJ2-1; TRBD2 matches 12 bases. The V and J ends lost 0 bases and 7 bases, in that order; junction bases with no gene match: 10. CDR3 length: 18 amino acids. Germline V CDR1 and CDR2: LGHNA, YNFKEQ. This chain's CDR3 is CASSQEVLAGGRGNEQFF. The CDR3 DNA reads TGTGCCAGCAGCCAAGAAGTCCTAGCGGGGGGGCGAGGAAATGAGCAGTTCTTC.

This clone has a handful of counts. The V gene is TRBV28, the J gene TRBJ2-5, with 8 bases identical to TRBD2. V trimming: 6 bases; J trimming: 2 bases; junction bases outside the gene matches: 8. This CDR3 spans 15 amino acids. The germline CDR1 and CDR2 sequences are MDHEN and SYDVKM. CDR3 in DNA: TGTGCCAGCAGGACCATACTAGCGGCACAAGAGACCCAGTACTTC. This gives the protein CASRTILAAQETQYF.

The table lists this clone with many counts. One junction end does not reproduce the germline sequence, and a read error may be involved. This chain uses TRBV6-6 with TRBJ2-1, with D uncertain. Germline V CDR1 and CDR2: MNHNY, SVGAGI (reference sequence). The CDR3 is 13 residues long. CDR3 amino acids: CASSQTFYNEQFF. The CDR3, as DNA: TGTGCCAGCAGTCAGACATTTTACAATGAACAGTTCTTC.

There are a few counts of this clone. V and J are TRBV9 and TRBJ2-3, with 7 bases aligning to TRBD2. The trim removed 0 bases at V and 2 bases at J, leaving 9 bases unmatched. CDR3 size: 17 residues. From germline, CDR1 is SGDLS and CDR2 YYNGEE. CDR3 protein: CASSVGMASGYTDTQYF. The CDR3 DNA follows: TGTGCCAGCAGCGTAGGCATGGCTAGCGGATACACAGATACGCAGTATTTT.

This clone was seen at least ten times. The gene calls are TRBV7-9 and TRBJ2-3, with 9 nucleotides matching TRBD2. J was trimmed by 6 bases and V by 1 base; bases with no gene match: 8. This CDR3 has 16 residues. Per the germline V gene, CDR1 is SEHNR and CDR2 is FQNEAQ (reference sequence). Here the CDR3 DNA reads TGTGCCAGCAGCTTAGAAGCTAGCGGGGTCCGGGATACGCAGTATTTT. Encoded protein: CASSLEASGVRDTQYF.